These T cell receptor beta chains were read from a single sample in a study of Graves' ophthalmopathy and Graves' hyperthyroidism. TCRdb reprocessed the multiplex PCR reads with MiXCR, giving one entry per CDR3 protein. Among over a million distinct CDR3 sequences listed, roughly two fifths were seen once. Sequencing used peripheral blood or thyroid tissue (not recorded which). These receptors were collected from an adult man with Graves' hyperthyroidism. The CDR3 runs from the conserved cysteine through the conserved F or W. D genes are given only for firm matches. Clone size is shown for a subset of rows, as once, few, many or a class of expanded clone.

TRBJ2-5,.,many,TRBV19,TGTGCCAGTAGTTTGAGTAGCGTTGTGGAGACCCAGTACTTC,CASSLSSVVETQYF
TRBJ2-5,.,.,TRBV5-1,TGCGCCAGCAGCTCGTCCAAAAAACCTCAAGAGACCCGGTACTTC,CASSSSKKPQETRYF
TRBJ1-6,.,many,TRBV7-8,TGTGCCAGCACCTCATCCGGGGACGCCGGCTCACCCCTCCACTTT,CASTSSGDAGSPLHF
TRBJ1-2,.,.,TRBV10-3,TGTGCCAGCAGCCTAAGTGGCGATGGGACTGGCTACACCTTC,CASSLSGDGTGYTF
TRBJ2-7,.,.,TRBV10-2,TGCGCCAGCAGTGCTAGAGGGCAGAGATCCTACGAGCAGTACTTC,CASSARGQRSYEQYF
TRBJ1-1,.,many,TRBV29-1,TGCAGCGCCGTCACCCCTGAAGCTTTCTTT,CSAVTPEAFF
TRBJ2-2,.,.,TRBV2,TGTGCCAGCAGGGAACAGGGCACCGGGGAGCTGTTTTTT,CASREQGTGELFF
TRBJ1-2,.,.,TRBV5-8,TGCGCCAGCAGCGCCGTGACGGGCTATGGCTACACCTTC,CASSAVTGYGYTF
TRBJ1-5,.,.,TRBV28,TGTGCCAGCAGGATGGGAGGACATAATCAGCCCCAGCATTTT,CASRMGGHNQPQHF
TRBJ2-5,TRBD2,few,TRBV5-1,TGCGCCAGCAGCCGCATTAGAGCGGGGACCTGGGAGACCCAGTACTTC,CASSRIRAGTWETQYF
TRBJ2-5,.,few,TRBV5-1,TGCGCCAGCAGCCCCCGAGGAGGGACCGGGACCCAGTACTTC,CASSPRGGTGTQYF
TRBJ1-1,.,.,TRBV12-3/TRBV12-4,TGTGCCAGCAGTTTCAGGCAGACTGAAGCTTTCTTT,CASSFRQTEAFF
TRBJ2-2,.,many,TRBV10-3,TGTGCCATCAGCGATGGGCAGGGGATCTCCGGGGAGCTGTTTTTT,CAISDGQGISGELFF
TRBJ1-2,.,few,TRBV2,TGTGCCAGCAGCGGGGGGTCCGTTACTAACTATGGCTACACCTTC,CASSGGSVTNYGYTF
TRBJ1-2,TRBD1,.,TRBV19,TGTGCCAGTCTACGGGACAGTCTTTTAAACTATGGCTACACCTTC,CASLRDSLLNYGYTF
TRBJ2-7,TRBD1,.,TRBV10-2,TGTGCCAGCAGTTGGGCGGGACAGGGAGACGAGCAGTACTTC,CASSWAGQGDEQYF
TRBJ1-1,.,.,TRBV6-5,TGTGCCAGCAGCCAAGCCCGCCGGAACACTGAAGCTTTCTTT,CASSQARRNTEAFF
TRBJ1-3,.,many,TRBV2,TGTGCCAGCATGGGCTCATCCTCTGGAAACACCATATATTTT,CASMGSSSGNTIYF
TRBJ1-5,.,.,TRBV10-1,TGCGCCAGCACCCCTCGAGGATCTGATCAGCCCCAGCATTTT,CASTPRGSDQPQHF
TRBJ2-7,.,few,TRBV19,TGTGCCAGTAGTGGATTTCAGCGGAACTACTACGAGCAGTACTTC,CASSGFQRNYYEQYF
TRBJ2-7,TRBD2,many,TRBV20-1,TGCAGTGCTCCGGGACTACCGATCTACGAGCAGTACTTC,CSAPGLPIYEQYF
TRBJ1-2,.,.,TRBV15,TGTGCCACCAGCAGAGAAGGGCAGGGGTCAGCTAACTATGGCTACACCTTC,CATSREGQGSANYGYTF
TRBJ1-4,.,many,TRBV2,TGTGCCAGCAGGCAACAAGGGAATGAAAAACTGTTTTTT,CASRQQGNEKLFF
TRBJ1-1,TRBD1,few,TRBV27,TGTGCCAGCAGTTTACAGGGGGGCATCATGAACACTGAAGCTTTCTTT,CASSLQGGIMNTEAFF
TRBJ2-5,.,.,TRBV24-1,TGTGCCACGGGAAAAGAGACCCAGTACTTC,CATGKETQYF
TRBJ1-5,.,.,TRBV7-2,TGTGCCAGCAGCCCCGCCGGCGGACCCGAGCATTTT,CASSPAGGPEHF
TRBJ2-7,TRBD2,.,TRBV30,TGTGCCTGGAGTGGGGGACTAGGACGCGAGCAGTACTTC,CAWSGGLGREQYF
TRBJ1-1,TRBD1,.,TRBV24-1,TGTGCCACCAGTGCCTGGGACAGGGAGTGGGACACTGAAGCTTTCTTT,CATSAWDREWDTEAFF
TRBJ2-7,.,once,TRBV28,TGTGCCAGCAGTTTAGTTGGCAGACTTTCCTACGAGCAGTACTTC,CASSLVGRLSYEQYF
TRBJ2-2,.,.,TRBV5-6,TGTGCCAGCAGTCTTTGGACGCCGAAGACAGTCAGCGCGAACACCGGGGAGCTGTTTTTT,CASSLWTPKTVSANTGELFF
TRBJ1-5,.,few,TRBV28,TGTGCCAGCAGTTTGATCGGCAGTAGCAATCAGCCCCAGCATTTT,CASSLIGSSNQPQHF
TRBJ2-2,.,.,TRBV6-1,TGTGCCGGCAGTTACGGGGGCAGAGGGGCCGGGGAGCTGTTTTTT,CAGSYGGRGAGELFF
TRBJ1-2,.,.,TRBV29-1,TGCAGCGTTGAAGATTATTCGTATGGCTACACCTTC,CSVEDYSYGYTF
TRBJ2-2,.,few,TRBV18,TGTGCCAGCTCACCACCGAGCTCCGGGGAGCTGTTTTTT,CASSPPSSGELFF
TRBJ2-6,TRBD1,many,TRBV2,TGTGCCAGCACCAGAAGGACAGGGGAGGGCTCTGGGGCCAACGTCCTGACTTTC,CASTRRTGEGSGANVLTF
TRBJ2-5,TRBD2,few,TRBV14,TGTGCCAGCAGCCAAGGACTAGCGGGGGTAGATCCCCGTCGGACCCAGTACTTC,CASSQGLAGVDPRRTQYF
TRBJ2-7,.,.,TRBV12-3/TRBV12-4,TGTGCCAGCAGTTTAAGTCCGGCAGGGGAATCCTACGAGCAGTACTTC,CASSLSPAGESYEQYF
TRBJ1-5,.,many,TRBV7-9,TGTGCCAGCAGTTCCCAGGAGAATCAGCCCCAGCATTTT,CASSSQENQPQHF
TRBJ2-7,.,few,TRBV9,TGTGCCAGCAGCATCCAGACTCCCGAAGGAGCCTACGAGCAGTACTTC,CASSIQTPEGAYEQYF
TRBJ2-5,.,few,TRBV20-1,TGCAGCGGAGTACCCAGCGAAGAGACCCAGTACTTC,CSGVPSEETQYF
TRBJ1-1,.,many,TRBV29-1,TGCAGCGTTGGATCTGGGTTGAACACTGAAGCTTTCTTT,CSVGSGLNTEAFF
TRBJ2-7,TRBD2,once,TRBV28,TGTGCCAGCAGTTTCCTCTCGGGACTAGCTTACGAGCAGTACTTC,CASSFLSGLAYEQYF
TRBJ2-7,.,.,TRBV18,TGTGCCAGCTCACCATCGGAGGTGATAGCCATCGAGCAGTACTTC,CASSPSEVIAIEQYF
TRBJ1-1,.,.,TRBV18,TGTGCCAGCTCACGACAGGATTCGAACACTGAAGCTTTCTTT,CASSRQDSNTEAFF
TRBJ2-7,.,few,TRBV4-3,TGCGCCAGCAGCCAAGACAGGGACCCTGTAGGCGAGCAGTACTTC,CASSQDRDPVGEQYF
TRBJ2-2,TRBD2,.,TRBV19,TGTGCCAGTAGTATAGATAGCACTAGCGGGAGTGGCGGGGGGCTGTTTTTT,CASSIDSTSGSGGGLFF
TRBJ2-2,TRBD2,.,TRBV20-1,TGCAGTGCTAGAGATTTACATGGACTAGCGGAGAACACCGGGGAGCTGTTTTTT,CSARDLHGLAENTGELFF
TRBJ2-3,.,.,TRBV11-2,TGTGCCAGCAGCTTAGATTCGTTTGGCACAGATACGCAGTATTTT,CASSLDSFGTDTQYF
TRBJ2-7,.,many,TRBV2,TGTGCCAGCAGTGCCCAGGGTCTCTACGAGCAGTACTTC,CASSAQGLYEQYF
TRBJ1-5,TRBD1,.,TRBV12-3/TRBV12-4,TGTGCCAGCAGATCGGACAGGGAGATCTATAGCAATCAGCCCCAGCATTTT,CASRSDREIYSNQPQHF
TRBJ2-6,TRBD2,many,TRBV20-1,TGCAGTGCTAGAGTGAGGGACGCGGGGGTCAACGTCCTGACTTTC,CSARVRDAGVNVLTF
TRBJ1-6,.,.,TRBV19,TGTGCCAGTACCGAATGGGGGGGCGCGAATTCACCCCTCCACTTT,CASTEWGGANSPLHF
TRBJ2-1,TRBD2,.,TRBV29-1,TGCAGCGGCGGGACTAGCGGCTACAATGAGCAGTTCTTC,CSGGTSGYNEQFF
TRBJ1-1,.,.,TRBV28,TGTGCCAGCACCTCTGACAGAAAGGCTTTCTTT,CASTSDRKAFF
TRBJ2-5,.,many,TRBV5-1,TGCGCCAGCAGCTTGATGACAGGAGAGACCCAGTACTTC,CASSLMTGETQYF
TRBJ1-1,.,.,TRBV29-1,TGCAGCGTTGAAGATAGGGGATACACTGAAGCTTTCTTT,CSVEDRGYTEAFF
TRBJ1-4,.,.,TRBV10-3,TGTGCCGTCAGTGGATTACGGGGGGAAAAACTGTTTTTT,CAVSGLRGEKLFF
TRBJ1-3,.,.,TRBV6-5,TGTGCCAGCAGCCTAAATTCCGGAAACTCTGGAAACACCATATATTTT,CASSLNSGNSGNTIYF
TRBJ2-5,.,many,TRBV29-1,TGCAGCGTTGAAATCCTGGGGTCACAGACCCAGTACTTC,CSVEILGSQTQYF